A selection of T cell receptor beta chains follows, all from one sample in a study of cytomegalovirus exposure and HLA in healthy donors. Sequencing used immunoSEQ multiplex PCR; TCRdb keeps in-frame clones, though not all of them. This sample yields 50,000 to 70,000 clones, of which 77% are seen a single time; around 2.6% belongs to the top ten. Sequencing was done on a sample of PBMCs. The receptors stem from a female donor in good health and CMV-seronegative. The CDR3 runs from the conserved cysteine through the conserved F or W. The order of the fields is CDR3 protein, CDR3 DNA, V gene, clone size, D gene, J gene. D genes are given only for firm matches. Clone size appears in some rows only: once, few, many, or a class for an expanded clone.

cdr3_aa: CASSLSKDTKQFF
cdr3_nt: TGCGCCAGCAGCTTGAGTAAGGACACAAAGCAGTTCTTC
v_call: TRBV5-1
clone_size: once
d_call: NA
j_call: TRBJ2-1

cdr3_aa: CASSLVAGYEQYF
cdr3_nt: TGTGCCAGCAGCTTGGTCGCGGGGTACGAGCAGTACTTC
v_call: TRBV5-6
clone_size: NA
d_call: NA
j_call: TRBJ2-7

cdr3_aa: CASSGASGYTDTQYF
cdr3_nt: TGTGCCAGCAGCGGGGCTAGCGGCTACACAGATACGCAGTATTTT
v_call: TRBV5-4
clone_size: NA
d_call: TRBD2
j_call: TRBJ2-3

cdr3_aa: CASSAQTSGTYEQYF
cdr3_nt: TGTGCCAGCAGCGCCCAGACTAGCGGGACCTACGAGCAGTACTTC
v_call: TRBV9
clone_size: few
d_call: TRBD2
j_call: TRBJ2-7

cdr3_aa: CARSLVLQGRLDYSNQPQHF
cdr3_nt: TGTGCCAGAAGCTTAGTTCTACAGGGGCGCCTGGATTATAGCAATCAGCCCCAGCATTTT
v_call: TRBV7-5
clone_size: NA
d_call: NA
j_call: TRBJ1-5

cdr3_aa: CASSRSVEKLFF
cdr3_nt: TGTGCCAGTAGCCGGTCCGTTGAAAAACTGTTTTTT
v_call: TRBV19
clone_size: NA
d_call: NA
j_call: TRBJ1-4

cdr3_aa: CAWSVGGHIQETQYF
cdr3_nt: TGTGCCTGGAGTGTAGGGGGACACATCCAAGAGACCCAGTACTTC
v_call: TRBV30
clone_size: NA
d_call: NA
j_call: TRBJ2-5

cdr3_aa: CASSQKGTIDSYEQYF
cdr3_nt: TGTGCCAGCAGCCAAAAAGGGACAATAGACTCCTACGAGCAGTACTTC
v_call: TRBV7-3
clone_size: NA
d_call: NA
j_call: TRBJ2-7

cdr3_aa: CAWSKGAGNTIYF
cdr3_nt: TGTGCCTGGAGTAAAGGGGCTGGAAACACCATATATTTT
v_call: TRBV30
clone_size: NA
d_call: NA
j_call: TRBJ1-3

cdr3_aa: CASKGANEKLFF
cdr3_nt: TGTGCCAGCAAAGGGGCTAATGAAAAACTGTTTTTT
v_call: TRBV25-1
clone_size: few
d_call: NA
j_call: TRBJ1-4

cdr3_aa: CASSPPGVRVSYEQYF
cdr3_nt: TGTGCCAGCAGTCCTCCAGGGGTGAGAGTATCCTACGAGCAGTACTTC
v_call: TRBV6-6
clone_size: NA
d_call: NA
j_call: TRBJ2-7

cdr3_aa: CASSDSIRDTGELFF
cdr3_nt: TGTGCCAGCAGTGACTCGATTCGGGACACCGGGGAGCTGTTTTTT
v_call: TRBV6-4
clone_size: medium-sized
d_call: NA
j_call: TRBJ2-2

cdr3_aa: CASHTSGVQETQYF
cdr3_nt: TGTGCCAGCCATACTAGCGGGGTCCAAGAGACCCAGTACTTC
v_call: TRBV7-9
clone_size: NA
d_call: TRBD2
j_call: TRBJ2-5

cdr3_aa: CASSATGYNEQFF
cdr3_nt: TGTGCCAGCAGTGCGACAGGGTACAATGAGCAGTTCTTC
v_call: TRBV6-4
clone_size: NA
d_call: TRBD1
j_call: TRBJ2-1

cdr3_aa: CATSREAGQGYEQYF
cdr3_nt: TGTGCCACCAGCAGAGAGGCGGGACAGGGCTACGAGCAGTACTTC
v_call: TRBV15
clone_size: NA
d_call: TRBD1
j_call: TRBJ2-7

cdr3_aa: CASSLSVEGAYGYTF
cdr3_nt: TGTGCCAGCAGTTTATCCGTCGAGGGGGCGTATGGCTACACCTTC
v_call: TRBV27
clone_size: few
d_call: TRBD1
j_call: TRBJ1-2

cdr3_aa: CATSPSGSTDTQYF
cdr3_nt: TGTGCCACGTCCCCTAGCGGGAGCACAGATACGCAGTATTTT
v_call: TRBV6-4
clone_size: NA
d_call: TRBD2
j_call: TRBJ2-3

cdr3_aa: CASSLAWDRGSPLHF
cdr3_nt: TGTGCCAGCAGCTTAGCGTGGGACAGAGGGTCACCCCTCCACTTT
v_call: TRBV7-2
clone_size: once
d_call: TRBD1
j_call: TRBJ1-6

cdr3_aa: CASLIGQNTDTQYF
cdr3_nt: TGTGCCAGCTTAATTGGACAGAACACAGATACGCAGTATTTT
v_call: TRBV21-1
clone_size: NA
d_call: NA
j_call: TRBJ2-3

cdr3_aa: CASSLSYFLYF
cdr3_nt: TGTGCCAGCAGTTTATCGTATTTTCTCTACTTC
v_call: TRBV28
clone_size: NA
d_call: NA
j_call: TRBJ2-7

cdr3_aa: CASSVRDSSYNEQFF
cdr3_nt: TGTGCCAGCAGCGTCCGGGACAGCTCCTACAATGAGCAGTTCTTC
v_call: TRBV5-5
clone_size: NA
d_call: TRBD1
j_call: TRBJ2-1

cdr3_aa: CASSSPSGGTDTQYF
cdr3_nt: TGTGCCAGCAGCTCCCCTAGCGGGGGCACAGATACGCAGTATTTT
v_call: TRBV5-4
clone_size: NA
d_call: TRBD2
j_call: TRBJ2-3

cdr3_aa: CASSIGLGPYEQYF
cdr3_nt: TGTGCCAGTAGTATCGGGTTAGGTCCCTACGAGCAGTACTTC
v_call: TRBV19
clone_size: NA
d_call: NA
j_call: TRBJ2-7

cdr3_aa: CASSQDGTSGGQETQYF
cdr3_nt: TGTGCCAGCAGCCAAGACGGGACTAGCGGGGGGCAAGAGACCCAGTACTTC
v_call: TRBV4-2
clone_size: few
d_call: TRBD2
j_call: TRBJ2-5

cdr3_aa: CASIPTGEYEQYF
cdr3_nt: TGTGCCAGCATCCCGACAGGGGAGTACGAGCAGTACTTC
v_call: TRBV6-6
clone_size: NA
d_call: TRBD1
j_call: TRBJ2-7

cdr3_aa: CASSLEGGPKSGTQYF
cdr3_nt: TGTGCCAGCAGCTTAGAAGGGGGCCCCAAATCGGGGACCCAGTACTTC
v_call: TRBV7-9
clone_size: NA
d_call: TRBD1
j_call: TRBJ2-5

cdr3_aa: CASSPGTSYSNQPQHF
cdr3_nt: TGTGCCAGCAGTCCCGGGACAAGCTATAGCAATCAGCCCCAGCATTTT
v_call: TRBV28
clone_size: NA
d_call: NA
j_call: TRBJ1-5

cdr3_aa: CASSRDWKETQYF
cdr3_nt: TGTGCCAGCAGCAGGGACTGGAAAGAGACCCAGTACTTC
v_call: TRBV2
clone_size: NA
d_call: NA
j_call: TRBJ2-5

cdr3_aa: CASRTGTSRVRGNQPQHF
cdr3_nt: TGTGCAAGTCGCACCGGGACTTCTAGGGTTAGGGGCAATCAGCCCCAGCATTTT
v_call: TRBV12-2
clone_size: once
d_call: NA
j_call: TRBJ1-5

cdr3_aa: CASSFGFKAGNTEAFF
cdr3_nt: TGTGCCAGCAGCTTTGGTTTTAAGGCGGGGAACACTGAAGCTTTCTTT
v_call: TRBV7-8
clone_size: few
d_call: NA
j_call: TRBJ1-1

cdr3_aa: CASSFESGLPRPTQYF
cdr3_nt: TGTGCCAGCAGCTTCGAATCGGGACTCCCTAGGCCGACGCAGTATTTT
v_call: TRBV5-6
clone_size: NA
d_call: NA
j_call: TRBJ2-3

cdr3_aa: CASSRTVDEQFF
cdr3_nt: TGTGCCAGCAGCCGAACGGTGGATGAGCAGTTCTTC
v_call: TRBV7-9
clone_size: NA
d_call: NA
j_call: TRBJ2-1

cdr3_aa: CATTLGSANTEAFF
cdr3_nt: TGTGCCACCACTCTGGGCAGTGCGAACACTGAAGCTTTCTTT
v_call: TRBV15
clone_size: few
d_call: NA
j_call: TRBJ1-1

cdr3_aa: CASSKTSGITDTQYF
cdr3_nt: TGTGCCAGCAGCAAGACTAGCGGGATCACAGATACGCAGTATTTT
v_call: TRBV7-3
clone_size: NA
d_call: TRBD2
j_call: TRBJ2-3

cdr3_aa: CASSLLGQKNYGYTF
cdr3_nt: TGTGCCAGCAGCTTGCTGGGACAGAAGAACTATGGCTACACCTTC
v_call: TRBV7-9
clone_size: NA
d_call: TRBD1
j_call: TRBJ1-2

cdr3_aa: CASSLGTGGPREKLFF
cdr3_nt: TGTGCCAGCAGCTTGGGTACAGGGGGCCCGCGGGAAAAACTGTTTTTT
v_call: TRBV5-6
clone_size: NA
d_call: TRBD1
j_call: TRBJ1-4

cdr3_aa: CATLAGEYTDTQYF
cdr3_nt: TGTGCCACTCTAGCGGGAGAATACACAGATACGCAGTATTTT
v_call: TRBV6-6
clone_size: few
d_call: TRBD2
j_call: TRBJ2-3

cdr3_aa: CASSQVGQGRGTGELFF
cdr3_nt: TGTGCCAGCAGCCAAGTTGGTCAGGGGCGAGGAACCGGGGAGCTGTTTTTT
v_call: TRBV4-2
clone_size: few
d_call: NA
j_call: TRBJ2-2

cdr3_aa: CASSLSGTSGAYYEQYF
cdr3_nt: TGTGCCAGCAGCTTAAGCGGGACTAGCGGGGCCTACTACGAGCAGTACTTC
v_call: TRBV7-2
clone_size: NA
d_call: TRBD2
j_call: TRBJ2-7

cdr3_aa: CASSDRTSGGIEQFF
cdr3_nt: TGTGCCAGCAGCGATCGGACTAGCGGGGGGATTGAGCAGTTCTTC
v_call: TRBV5-6
clone_size: NA
d_call: TRBD2
j_call: TRBJ2-1

cdr3_aa: CASSQELGRETQYF
cdr3_nt: TGCGCCAGCAGCCAAGAGCTTGGTAGAGAGACCCAGTACTTC
v_call: TRBV4-1
clone_size: NA
d_call: NA
j_call: TRBJ2-5

cdr3_aa: CASSFNRGQPQHF
cdr3_nt: TGTGCCAGCAGCTTCAACAGGGGTCAGCCCCAGCATTTT
v_call: TRBV7-6
clone_size: NA
d_call: TRBD1
j_call: TRBJ1-5

cdr3_aa: CASSLDGSGAMNTEAFF
cdr3_nt: TGTGCCAGCAGCTTAGACGGCAGCGGCGCCATGAACACTGAAGCTTTCTTT
v_call: TRBV7-8
clone_size: NA
d_call: NA
j_call: TRBJ1-1

cdr3_aa: CAWSVAGSSNQPQHF
cdr3_nt: TGTGCCTGGAGTGTAGCGGGGTCTAGCAATCAGCCCCAGCATTTT
v_call: TRBV30
clone_size: NA
d_call: NA
j_call: TRBJ1-5